Included here is one T cell receptor (beta chain) sequence, with context. CDR1 MDHEN and CDR2 SYDVKM come from the germline V gene. Losses at the gene ends were 0 bases for V and 9 bases for J; bases not matched to a gene: 5. The CDR3 spans 16 residues. CD45RO-negative, CCR7-positively selected cells formed the naive CD8 fraction, excluding terminally differentiated effector memory CD45RA+ cells. The donor population consisted of healthy HIV-negative adults with no recent acute infections or vaccinations. This specimen comes from a study of shared clonotypes between healthy human individuals. Study-wide context: Donors had three CD4 naive, three CD4 memory, two CD8 naive and one CD8 memory plate apiece.

Samples underwent the assay at deep level. 200 ng DNA, around 30,000 T cell genomes, went into each sorted-subset replicate PCR. Profiled with immunoSEQ multiplex PCR; TCRdb holds only in-frame clones, not every one. The sample gives 1.5 million to 2.5 million clones, about 95% of which show up once; approximately 1.2% is in the top ten. This sequence joins TRBV28 and TRBJ1-6; 10 positions match TRBD1. The sequence derives from a man between 18 and 35 years old in good health. Sequences were obtained from naive CD8+ T cells sorted from blood. DNA for the CDR3: TGTGCCAGCAGTTTATGGAGAGGACAGGGGGGTTCACCCCTCCACTTT. Protein sequence: CASSLWRGQGGSPLHF.